The clone carrying this T cell receptor (beta chain) was detected only once. The antigen is unknown. The source of the sample is a study of T cell responses to AZD1222 COVID-19 vaccine. Findings of the study overall: It should be noted that donors were predominantly white British and more often female, and clonal diversity was possibly underestimated. Distributed over spike, vaccine-associated CD4 TCRs predominated at 160-218 and 743-854.

Clones were sequenced by immunoSEQ multiplex PCR, and TCRdb holds only the in-frame ones, with some missing. The table lists about 56,000 clones, more than 75% of them singletons, with approximately 15% in the top ten. The input for sequencing was peripheral blood, taken on day 0 of AZD1222 vaccination. The TCR sequence derives from an adult in good health.

CDR3 sequence (DNA): TGTGCCAGCAGTTTCATCCGGGGGGGCGGTCAGCCCCAGCATTTT. It is translated as CASSFIRGGGQPQHF. J is TRBJ1-5 and V is TRBV6-6, with D possibly TRBD1 on 6 matching bases. The V end was cut by 4 bases, the J end by 6 bases, with 16 bases between. CDR3 length: 15 amino acids. Germline V gives CDR1 MNHNY, CDR2 SVGAGI (reference sequence).